One and the same sample provided the 12 T cell receptor beta chains below, sequenced in a study of T cells after yellow fever vaccination. Via MiXCR, TCRdb re-called the 5' RACE reads, giving one row per CDR3 protein. This sample has about 170,000 distinct CDR3 sequences; roughly 9.6% occur once, and the top ten carry about 40%. The sequences come from CD8+ T cells sorted from PBMCs, collected 15 days after the yellow fever booster vaccination. The receptors shown here come from a man aged 18 to 29 who received the YFV17D yellow fever vaccine.

DNA for the CDR3: TGTGCCAGCAGCACCAGACAGAACACCGGGGAGCTGTTTTTT. This gives the protein CASSTRQNTGELFF. The gene calls are TRBV7-9 and TRBJ2-2; D call uncertain. Germline CDR1 and CDR2: SEHNR and FQNEAQ (reference sequence). V was pared by 5 bases and J by 1 base, with 8 bases between. The CDR3 length is 14 residues.

This clonotype was detected a few times. The chain is built from TRBV13 and TRBJ1-2; D remains ambiguous. The CDR3 runs to 16 residues. Germline assignment: CDR1 PRHDT and CDR2 FYEKMQ (reference sequence). The ends were cut back, 1 base at V and 3 bases at J, with 15 bases in the middle. The CDR3 nucleotides read TGTGCCAGCAGCTTAGTTTCGTATCGGCAGGACTATGGCTACACCTTC. Amino acids: CASSLVSYRQDYGYTF.

Only a few counts were recorded for this clonotype. V gene TRBV24-1 combines with J gene TRBJ2-2; possibly TRBD1 for D (6 bases). The CDR3 covers 16 residues. Per the germline V gene, CDR1 is KGHDR and CDR2 is SFDVKD. V lost 4 bases, J lost 3 bases, and 14 bases lay in between. Here the CDR3 DNA reads TGTGCCACCAGTGACTCACAGGGTGCGGACACCGGGGAGCTGTTTTTT. Amino acid sequence: CATSDSQGADTGELFF.

The V gene is TRBV7-6, the J gene TRBJ2-1; no definite D call. This CDR3 comprises 17 residues. Germline CDR1 is SGHVS and CDR2 is FNYEAQ. V was clipped by 1 base and J by 5 bases, with 18 bases between them. CDR3 sequence: CASSLVGYRQANNEQFF. The CDR3 DNA follows: TGTGCCAGCAGCTTAGTAGGGTATAGGCAGGCTAACAATGAGCAGTTCTTC.

This chain uses TRBV6-2 or TRBV6-3 with TRBJ2-2; D call uncertain. CDR3 size: 16 residues. Germline lookup yields CDR1 MNHEY and CDR2 SVGEGT. V lost 1 base and J lost 4, with 13 bases in between. DNA for the CDR3: TGTGCCAGCAGTTACTTCCGGCTAGTCAGCACCGGGGAGCTGTTTTTT. It is translated as CASSYFRLVSTGELFF.

This clonotype was seen more than once but under ten times. This chain links TRBV7-2 with TRBJ2-3; 14 bases are shared with TRBD2. CDR1 SGHTA and CDR2 FQGNSA come from the germline V gene. The CDR3 is 17 residues long. The J segment lost 5 bases and the V segment lost 4 bases, leaving 8 bases of the junction unmatched. The CDR3 is CASSSRLAGGQLDTQYF. The CDR3, as DNA: TGTGCCAGCAGCTCCCGACTAGCGGGGGGGCAGTTAGATACGCAGTATTTT.

J is TRBJ2-5 and V is TRBV5-1, with D tentatively TRBD1 or TRBD2 (6 bases each). Trimming removed 1 base at V and 6 bases at J, with 16 bases between. The germline V gene has CDR1 SGHRS and CDR2 YFSETQ. CDR3 length: 15 residues. This chain's CDR3 is CASSLTLGGVKTQYF. DNA of the CDR3: TGCGCCAGCAGCTTGACTTTGGGGGGCGTGAAGACCCAGTACTTC.

A few counts support this clonotype. The gene calls are TRBV3-1 and TRBJ1-1, with 7 bases aligning to TRBD1. V was clipped by 4 bases and J by 5 bases; unmatched bases: 13. Germline V gene lookup returns CDR1 LGHDT and CDR2 YNNKEL (reference sequence). The length of the CDR3 is 16 residues. The CDR3 DNA follows: TGTGCCAGCAGCCCCCCCCGGACAGGAAGGGGGACTGAAGCTTTCTTT. Amino acids: CASSPPRTGRGTEAFF.

This clonotype was seen only a few times. The chain is built from TRBV30 and TRBJ2-7, with D perhaps assigned TRBD1 or TRBD2 (5 bases each). Germline CDR1 GTSNPN, CDR2 SVGIG (reference sequence). This CDR3 has 13 residues. V dropped 4 bases and J dropped 6 bases, with 16 bases sitting between them. CDR3 sequence: CAWIVRAGGEQYF. CDR3 DNA sequence: TGTGCCTGGATCGTCAGGGCTGGGGGCGAGCAGTACTTC.

This clonotype was seen at least ten times. V is TRBV7-9 and J is TRBJ1-1, with TRBD1 as a possible D gene (5 bases). CDR1 and CDR2 (germline): SEHNR, FQNEAQ (reference sequence). Between the trimmed V and J ends, which lost 7 bases and 1 base, there was a span of 10 bases. The CDR3 is made up of 13 amino acids. The CDR3 is CASTREGNTEAFF. CDR3 sequence (DNA): TGTGCCAGCACCAGGGAGGGGAACACTGAAGCTTTCTTT.

This clonotype was observed a few times. V is TRBV7-3 and J is TRBJ1-1; 9 nucleotides match TRBD1. The V gene's germline CDR1 is SGHTA and CDR2 FQGTGA. The CDR3 covers 15 residues. The ends lost 5 bases at V and 4 bases at J; junction bases unmatched: 8. CDR3 coding DNA: TGTGCCAGCAGCCCCGGGACAGGGCTAGGCACTGAAGCTTTCTTT. Translation: CASSPGTGLGTEAFF.

This clonotype was found a few times. The V and J genes are TRBV6-2 or TRBV6-3 and TRBJ2-5; TRBD1 agrees at 9 bases. The CDR3 sequence is 16 residues long. Germline V gene sequence: CDR1 MNHEY, CDR2 SVGEGT. V lost 5 bases and J lost 5; bases outside the gene matches: 12. CDR3 residues: CASSHLGAGTGETQYF. The CDR3 DNA sequence: TGTGCCAGCAGTCACCTCGGAGCGGGGACAGGGGAGACCCAGTACTTC.